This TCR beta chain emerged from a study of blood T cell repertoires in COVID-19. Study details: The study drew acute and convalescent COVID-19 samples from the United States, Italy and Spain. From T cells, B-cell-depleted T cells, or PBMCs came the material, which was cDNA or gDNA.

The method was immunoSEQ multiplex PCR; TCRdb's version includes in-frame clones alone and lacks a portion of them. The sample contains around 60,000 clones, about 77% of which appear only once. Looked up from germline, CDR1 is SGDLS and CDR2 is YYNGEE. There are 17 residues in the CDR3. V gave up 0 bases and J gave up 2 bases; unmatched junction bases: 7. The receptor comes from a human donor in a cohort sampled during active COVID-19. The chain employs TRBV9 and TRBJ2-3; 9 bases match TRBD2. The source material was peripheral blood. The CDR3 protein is CASSVGASGALTDTQYF. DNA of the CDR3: TGTGCCAGCAGCGTAGGGGCTAGCGGGGCCCTCACAGATACGCAGTATTTT.